The 25 T cell receptor beta chains in this list originate from one sample, sequenced in a study of shared clonotypes between healthy human individuals. Only in-frame clones appear in the TCRdb table, and some are missing; sequencing was by immunoSEQ multiplex PCR. The sample records about 2.4 million clones, roughly 93% being singletons. What was sequenced was naive CD4+ T cells from PBMCs. The subset was: CD45RA+ positively selected. These receptors were taken from a man aged 18 to 29 in good health. Some clones in this sample may be carry-over from other donors' samples.

J is TRBJ2-3 and V is TRBV13, with TRBD2 matching over 7 bases. The CDR3 consists of 16 residues. CDR1 is PRHDT, CDR2 FYEKMQ, per germline (reference sequence). The V gene end was trimmed by 4 bases and the J gene end by 2 bases; junction bases not matched to a gene: 9. CDR3 in amino acids: CASSSSGTIHTDTQYF. The CDR3 coding sequence is TGTGCCAGCAGCTCTTCCGGGACTATTCACACAGATACGCAGTATTTT.

The chain has TRBV7-9 and TRBJ2-3; 11 positions agree with TRBD2. Per the germline V gene, CDR1 is SEHNR and CDR2 is FQNEAQ (reference sequence). Trimming at V came to 8 bases and at J to 0 bases, leaving 13 bases not matched to a gene. The CDR3 totals 18 residues. CDR3 residues: CASDPGLAGGPSTDTQYF. Here the CDR3 DNA reads TGTGCCAGCGACCCGGGGCTAGCGGGAGGCCCCAGCACAGATACGCAGTATTTT.

This chain connects TRBV7-3 to TRBJ2-7, with TRBD1 matching over 8 bases. The V gene end was trimmed by 5 bases and the J gene end by 3 bases; junction bases not matched to a gene: 6. CDR1 SGHTA and CDR2 FQGTGA come from the germline V gene. This CDR3 contains 14 residues. The CDR3 DNA sequence: TGTGCCAGCAGCCGTCAAGGGACAGGCTACGAGCAGTACTTC. Its translation is CASSRQGTGYEQYF.

In DNA form, the CDR3 reads TGTGCCAGCAGCGTAGATTATATAGCCCCGGCTGAAGATACGCAGTATTTT. Translated, it gives CASSVDYIAPAEDTQYF. This rearrangement joins TRBV9 to TRBJ2-3; the D is unclear. This CDR3 has 17 amino acids. Trimming pared 0 bases from V and 5 bases from J, leaving 19 bases between. The V gene's germline CDR1 is SGDLS and CDR2 YYNGEE.

For this clone: Germline is not matched at one junction end, which may reflect a read error. The chain couples TRBV7-2 to TRBJ1-2; D perhaps matches TRBD1 (6 bases). The CDR3 consists of 16 residues. Germline lookup yields CDR1 SGHTA and CDR2 FQGNSA. Here the CDR3 DNA reads TGTGCCAGCAACTTAGAGCCCTCAGCCAGGGGCGATGGCTACACCTTC. Translating gives CASNLEPSARGDGYTF.

The chain employs TRBV18 and TRBJ2-7, with D perhaps being TRBD1 or TRBD2 (6 bases each). The germline V gene encodes CDR1 KGHSH and CDR2 LQKENI. This CDR3 spans 12 amino acids. V dropped 1 base and J dropped 7 bases, with 8 bases sitting between them. In DNA, the CDR3 is TGTGCCAGCTCACCACGGAGGGGGGAGCAGTACTTC. Translation gives CASSPRRGEQYF.

This chain links TRBV6-4 with TRBJ2-3, with no clear D. Germline V lookup: CDR1 MRHNA, CDR2 SNTAGT. The CDR3 runs 16 residues. V lost 5 bases to trimming and J lost 2 bases, with 17 bases between them. This CDR3 reads CASSLMGPPTTDTQYF. The CDR3 DNA sequence: TGTGCCAGCAGTCTTATGGGCCCCCCGACCACAGATACGCAGTATTTT.

The CDR3 DNA reads as TGTGCCAGCAGCTTAGCCATTTCCTACGAGCAGTACTTC. Translated: CASSLAISYEQYF. The V call is TRBV11-1, the J call TRBJ2-7; D is unclear. Per germline, CDR1 SGHAT and CDR2 FQDESV (reference sequence). The CDR3 consists of 13 residues. Trimming shortened V by 0 bases and J by 1 base, and 4 bases separated the two germline ends.

The chain recombines TRBV6-5 with TRBJ1-2, with D perhaps TRBD1 (5 bases). Germline-derived CDR1 and CDR2 are MNHEY and SVGAGI. Trimming shortened V by 6 bases and J by 7 bases, and 12 bases separated the two germline ends. The CDR3 extends over 12 amino acids. The CDR3: CASRTRGFGYTF. The CDR3 nucleotides read TGTGCCAGCAGAACGAGGGGCTTTGGCTACACCTTC.

This chain uses TRBV2 with TRBJ2-7; D gene uncertain. CDR3 length: 14 amino acids. V was clipped by 4 bases and J by 2 bases, with 12 bases between them. Germline loops: CDR1 SNHLY, CDR2 FYNNEI. The CDR3 DNA reads TGTGCCAGCAGTGGGGCACGAACCACCTACGAGCAGTACTTC. Translating it yields CASSGARTTYEQYF.

The V call is TRBV7-7, the J call TRBJ2-5; D uncertain. CDR1 is SSHAT, CDR2 FNYEAQ, per germline (reference sequence). Trimming pared 0 bases from V and 0 bases from J, leaving 5 bases between. The CDR3 has 14 amino acids. The CDR3 is CASSLARHQETQYF. The CDR3 nucleotides are TGTGCCAGCAGCTTAGCGCGGCACCAAGAGACCCAGTACTTC.

This clone showed up just once. The rearrangement joins TRBV7-9 to TRBJ2-7; 9 bases line up with TRBD1. Germline V gives CDR1 SEHNR, CDR2 FQNEAQ (reference sequence). The CDR3 consists of 15 residues. The ends lost 1 base at V and 2 bases at J; junction bases unmatched: 3. The CDR3 is CASSLGDRAPYEQYF. The CDR3 nucleotides read TGTGCCAGCAGCTTAGGGGACAGGGCTCCCTACGAGCAGTACTTC.

This clone was picked up a small number of times. This sequence joins TRBV30 and TRBJ1-1; D is possibly TRBD1 (5 bases). V was trimmed by 4 bases and J by 10 bases, leaving 16 bases between them. The germline V gene has CDR1 GTSNPN and CDR2 SVGIG (reference sequence). The CDR3 spans 12 residues. The CDR3 loop is CAWTLTEWRAFF. In DNA, the CDR3 is TGTGCCTGGACCTTGACAGAGTGGAGAGCTTTCTTT.

The rearrangement joins TRBV5-1 to TRBJ2-7, with 11 bases that match TRBD2. CDR3 length equals 17 residues. V was clipped by 3 bases and J by 6 bases; unmatched bases: 14. The germline CDR1 and CDR2 sequences are SGHRS and YFSETQ. The CDR3 reads CASSSKTSGMVLGEQYF. The CDR3 coding sequence is TGCGCCAGCAGCTCCAAGACTAGCGGGATGGTACTCGGCGAGCAGTACTTC.

The chain uses TRBV6-1 and TRBJ1-1, with D perhaps TRBD1 (5 bases). Trimming removed 4 bases at V and 1 base at J, with 16 bases between. Germline-derived CDR1 and CDR2 are MNHNS and SASEGT. The CDR3 covers 16 residues. The CDR3 reads CASSAGTQRGNTEAFF. The DNA for the CDR3 is TGTGCCAGCAGTGCCGGGACCCAAAGGGGGAACACTGAAGCTTTCTTT.

This chain uses TRBV5-1 with TRBJ1-1, with 7 bases lining up with TRBD1. CDR1 and CDR2 (germline): SGHRS, YFSETQ. V trimming: 4 bases; J trimming: 3 bases; junction bases outside the gene matches: 12. The CDR3 extends over 16 amino acids. This chain's CDR3 is CASSQAPGQRHTEAFF. In DNA form, the CDR3 reads TGCGCCAGCAGCCAAGCGCCGGGACAGAGACACACTGAAGCTTTCTTT.

The V and J genes are TRBV5-1 and TRBJ1-4; D gene ambiguous. The CDR3 length is 15 residues. Germline CDR1 SGHRS, CDR2 YFSETQ. Between the trimmed V and J ends, which lost 0 bases and 8 bases, there was a span of 14 bases. The CDR3 spells CASSLARGFGEKLFF. The CDR3 DNA is TGCGCCAGCAGCTTGGCCCGGGGATTCGGGGAAAAACTGTTTTTT.

The chain joins TRBV19 to TRBJ1-2; no reliable D call. V was trimmed by 7 bases and J by 3 bases, leaving 15 bases between them. Germline CDR1 and CDR2: LNHDA and SQIVND (reference sequence). This CDR3 spans 14 amino acids. As DNA, the CDR3 is TGTGCCAGTATGATGTCGGGGTTGGACTATGGCTACACCTTC. Translated: CASMMSGLDYGYTF.

The J gene is TRBJ2-5, the V gene TRBV15; 7 nucleotides align to TRBD1. The CDR3 contains 15 residues. Germline CDR1 reads LNHNV; CDR2 reads YYDKDF (reference sequence). V dropped 7 bases and J dropped 4; count of bases not matched to a gene: 12. This CDR3 reads CATTPLQGPPETQYF. The CDR3 nucleotides are TGTGCCACCACTCCACTACAGGGGCCCCCAGAGACCCAGTACTTC.

The V call is TRBV7-8, the J call TRBJ2-5, with a possible D match to TRBD2 (6 bases). V dropped 6 bases and J dropped 1 base, with 9 bases sitting between them. The CDR3 sequence is 13 residues long. The germline gives CDR1 SGHVS, CDR2 FQNEAQ. In nucleotides, the CDR3 is TGTGCCAGCAGGGAGGGGCCCCAAGAGACCCAGTACTTC. Protein: CASREGPQETQYF.

J is TRBJ2-1 and V is TRBV6-1; TRBD1 matches 8 bases. With V trimmed by 6 bases and J by 7 bases, 8 bases remained unmatched. The CDR3 consists of 14 residues. Germline assignment: CDR1 MNHNS and CDR2 SASEGT. The DNA for the CDR3 is TGTGCCAGCAGCGCAGGGGGCCAGAGGAATGAGCAGTTCTTC. Translated: CASSAGGQRNEQFF.

The CDR3 DNA reads as TGTGCCAGCTCCGCTGGGGGGACCAATGACTATGGCTACACCTTC. It is translated as CASSAGGTNDYGYTF. The V gene is TRBV6-1, the J gene TRBJ1-2, with D perhaps matching TRBD1 (5 bases). Germline-derived CDR1 and CDR2 are MNHNS and SASEGT. CDR3 length equals 15 residues. Trimming pared 8 bases from V and 3 bases from J, leaving 19 bases between.

V gene TRBV11-2 combines with J gene TRBJ2-1, with 11 positions matching TRBD2. The V segment lost 1 base and the J segment 14 bases; nucleotides outside the gene matches: 10. The CDR3 runs to 15 residues. Germline CDR1 reads SGHAT; CDR2 reads FQNNGV. The CDR3: CASSLGSGRASVKFF. In DNA, the CDR3 is TGTGCCAGCAGCTTAGGTAGCGGGAGGGCCAGTGTAAAGTTCTTC.

The V and J genes are TRBV30 and TRBJ2-7, with D hard to call. Germline V gives CDR1 GTSNPN, CDR2 SVGIG (reference sequence). Trimming left V 7 bases short and J 1 base short, with 14 bases between. This CDR3 has 13 amino acids. CDR3 region: CASVRGLSYEQYF. CDR3 nucleotides: TGTGCCTCGGTGCGTGGATTATCCTACGAGCAGTACTTC.

The V and J genes are TRBV11-3 and TRBJ2-3; TRBD2 is a possible D gene (5 bases). This CDR3 region has 13 residues. V lost 5 bases and J 6 bases, leaving 12 bases between the germline ends. The germline CDR1 and CDR2 sequences are SGHNT and YENEEA. The CDR3 DNA is TGTGCCAGCAGCCCGGGGAGTTGGGATACGCAGTATTTT. It yields the protein CASSPGSWDTQYF.